This entry features one T cell receptor (beta chain) sequence. The record originates from a study of blood T cell repertoires in COVID-19. Background on the study: Spain, Italy and the United States supplied samples that represented acute and convalescent COVID-19. The cDNA or gDNA used as material had been derived from T cells, B-cell-depleted T cells, or PBMCs.

Germline loops: CDR1 SGHNT, CDR2 YYREEE (reference sequence). The CDR3 is 15 amino acids. V shed 4 bases and J 3 bases; nucleotides not matched to a gene: 5. In the authors' workflow: Reference gene primer amplification gave nucleated cell count estimates. This table comes from immunoSEQ multiplex PCR, and its TCRdb copy is limited to in-frame clones, with some not included. V, J and clone size were drawn from that table, and D and trimming were deduced from the DNA. The sample consists of approximately 97,000 clones, roughly 86% of them appearing once. This rearrangement joins TRBV5-4 to TRBJ2-7; 12 nucleotides line up with TRBD1. Sequenced sample: peripheral blood. The TCR was taken from a man aged 50-60 years with active or convalescent COVID-19. CDR3 sequence: CASSRGQGAFYEQYF. The CDR3 DNA is TGTGCCAGCAGCAGGGGACAGGGGGCGTTCTACGAGCAGTACTTC.